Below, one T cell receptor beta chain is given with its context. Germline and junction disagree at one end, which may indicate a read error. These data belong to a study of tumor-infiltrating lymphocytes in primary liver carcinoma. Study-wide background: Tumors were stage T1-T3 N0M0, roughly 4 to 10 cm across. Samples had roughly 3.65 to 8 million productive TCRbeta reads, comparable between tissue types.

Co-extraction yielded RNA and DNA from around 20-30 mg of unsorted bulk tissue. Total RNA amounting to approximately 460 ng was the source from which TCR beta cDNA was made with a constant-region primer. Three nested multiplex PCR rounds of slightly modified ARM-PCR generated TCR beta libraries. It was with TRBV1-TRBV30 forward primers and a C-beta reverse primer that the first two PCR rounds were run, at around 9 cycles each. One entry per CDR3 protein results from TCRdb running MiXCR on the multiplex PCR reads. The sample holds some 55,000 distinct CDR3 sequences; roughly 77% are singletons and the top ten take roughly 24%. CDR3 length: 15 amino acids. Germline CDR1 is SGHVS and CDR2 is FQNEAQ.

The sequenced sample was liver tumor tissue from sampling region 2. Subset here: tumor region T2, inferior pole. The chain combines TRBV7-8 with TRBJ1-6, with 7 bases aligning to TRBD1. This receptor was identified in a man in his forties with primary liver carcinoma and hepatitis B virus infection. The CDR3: CASSLGGQRSSPLHF. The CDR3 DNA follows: TGTGCCAGTAGCTTAGGGGGACAGAGGAGTTCACCCCTCCACTTT.